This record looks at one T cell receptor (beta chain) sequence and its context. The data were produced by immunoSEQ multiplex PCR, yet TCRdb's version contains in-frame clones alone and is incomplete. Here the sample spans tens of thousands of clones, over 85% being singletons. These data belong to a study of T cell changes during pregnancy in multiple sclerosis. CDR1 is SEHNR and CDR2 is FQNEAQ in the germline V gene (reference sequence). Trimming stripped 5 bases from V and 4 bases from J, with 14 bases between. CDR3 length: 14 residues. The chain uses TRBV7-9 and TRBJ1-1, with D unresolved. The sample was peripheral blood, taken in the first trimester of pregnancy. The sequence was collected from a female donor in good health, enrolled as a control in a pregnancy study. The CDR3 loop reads CASSPGRSGTEAFF. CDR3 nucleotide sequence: TGTGCCAGCAGCCCGGGGAGGAGCGGCACTGAAGCTTTCTTT.